A selection of T cell receptor beta chains follows, all from one sample in a study of CD8 T cells in ankylosing spondylitis. One entry per CDR3 protein, called by TCRdb with MiXCR from the 5' RACE reads. In the table there are 700,000 to 1,000,000 distinct CDR3 sequences, around 11% of which are singletons. The sample comprised blood, either unsorted or a sorted T cell fraction (not recorded which). These receptors were collected from a male donor with ankylosing spondylitis. Both conserved end residues are trimmed from each CDR3. Each record gives: CDR3 length, V gene, J gene, CDR3 protein.

len: 10; v_gene: TRBV7-2; j_gene: TRBJ1-1; CDR3aa: ASSLRDTEAF
len: 14; v_gene: TRBV12-5; j_gene: TRBJ2-2; CDR3aa: ASATTGQGFPGELF
len: 13; v_gene: TRBV4-2; j_gene: TRBJ2-3; CDR3aa: ASSQDGVGTDTQY
len: 13; v_gene: TRBV9; j_gene: TRBJ2-1; CDR3aa: ASSVVPHGDSEQF
len: 14; v_gene: TRBV18; j_gene: TRBJ2-3; CDR3aa: ASSPPVAGYTDTQY
len: 13; v_gene: TRBV12-3/TRBV12-4; j_gene: TRBJ2-7; CDR3aa: ASSAGTGMAYEQY
len: 12; v_gene: TRBV20-1; j_gene: TRBJ2-1; CDR3aa: SARKASGKVEQF
len: 14; v_gene: TRBV4-1; j_gene: TRBJ2-3; CDR3aa: ASSQGPSGGTDTQY
len: 10; v_gene: TRBV12-3/TRBV12-4; j_gene: TRBJ2-7; CDR3aa: ASSFYLGEQY
len: 13; v_gene: TRBV18; j_gene: TRBJ2-2; CDR3aa: ASSPWQGGAGELF
len: 13; v_gene: TRBV28; j_gene: TRBJ1-2; CDR3aa: ASSFTGGFDYGYT
len: 13; v_gene: TRBV10-3; j_gene: TRBJ2-2; CDR3aa: AISVRGRDTGELF
len: 14; v_gene: TRBV27; j_gene: TRBJ2-1; CDR3aa: ASSLSPREGRDEQF
len: 12; v_gene: TRBV7-9; j_gene: TRBJ1-1; CDR3aa: ASSLGAGGEEAF
len: 11; v_gene: TRBV20-1; j_gene: TRBJ2-1; CDR3aa: SASGFSYNEQF
len: 13; v_gene: TRBV10-3; j_gene: TRBJ1-5; CDR3aa: AISESYRDIQPQH
len: 13; v_gene: TRBV7-2; j_gene: TRBJ2-3; CDR3aa: ASSPQAGITDTQY
len: 12; v_gene: TRBV19; j_gene: TRBJ1-1; CDR3aa: ASSIGGRNTEAF
len: 13; v_gene: TRBV10-1; j_gene: TRBJ2-1; CDR3aa: ASSEEVRTYGEQF
len: 12; v_gene: TRBV19; j_gene: TRBJ2-2; CDR3aa: ASRRQRNTGELF
len: 13; v_gene: TRBV7-2; j_gene: TRBJ1-1; CDR3aa: ASNANPGRNTEAF
len: 13; v_gene: TRBV20-1; j_gene: TRBJ2-6; CDR3aa: SASNPGSGANVLT
len: 13; v_gene: TRBV6-5; j_gene: TRBJ1-4; CDR3aa: ASSYSGTGREKLF
len: 12; v_gene: TRBV25-1; j_gene: TRBJ1-6; CDR3aa: ASSNTGGDSPLH
len: 12; v_gene: TRBV20-1; j_gene: TRBJ1-2; CDR3aa: SAPPTGPNYGYT
len: 13; v_gene: TRBV20-1; j_gene: TRBJ2-2; CDR3aa: SAPLSFRPTGELF
len: 11; v_gene: TRBV27; j_gene: TRBJ1-1; CDR3aa: ASSFWGSTEAF
len: 13; v_gene: TRBV15; j_gene: TRBJ2-1; CDR3aa: ATSRTGTGGNEQF
len: 11; v_gene: TRBV18; j_gene: TRBJ1-2; CDR3aa: ASSENPLYGYT
len: 14; v_gene: TRBV11-2; j_gene: TRBJ1-6; CDR3aa: ASSSLLGFYNSPLH
len: 14; v_gene: TRBV5-1; j_gene: TRBJ1-1; CDR3aa: ASTYRDRGLNTEAF
len: 16; v_gene: TRBV4-3; j_gene: TRBJ2-5; CDR3aa: ASSQDVRGGAWSETQY
len: 13; v_gene: TRBV5-1; j_gene: TRBJ2-5; CDR3aa: ASSSYDRGGETQY
len: 14; v_gene: TRBV4-2; j_gene: TRBJ2-3; CDR3aa: ASSSWTSGGANTQY
len: 13; v_gene: TRBV20-1; j_gene: TRBJ2-7; CDR3aa: SARLTGTGSYEQY